The clone carrying this T cell receptor beta chain has a handful of counts. Using immunoSEQ multiplex PCR, the repertoire was profiled, and TCRdb retains in-frame clones only, with some absent. The table records about 82,000 clones, around two thirds of them present only once. This specimen comes from a study of blood T cell repertoires in COVID-19. The overall study: Donors in the United States, Italy and Spain gave samples during acute or convalescent COVID-19. Nucleic acid was either cDNA or gDNA, and it came from T cells, B-cell-depleted T cells, or PBMCs.

The CDR3 is 16 residues long. With 4 bases removed from V and 1 base from J, the gap between germline ends came to 16 bases. From germline, CDR1 is MGHRA and CDR2 YSYEKL. Specimen: peripheral blood. The clonotype originates from a human donor with acute or convalescent COVID-19. The donor label of this sample is uncertain. V and J are TRBV4-1 and TRBJ2-5, with D perhaps matching TRBD1 (6 bases). CDR3 residues: CASSRLETGRQETQYF. The CDR3 DNA reads as TGCGCCAGCAGCCGGCTCGAAACAGGGCGCCAAGAGACCCAGTACTTC.